The entry that follows covers one TCR beta chain sequence. This record comes from a study of shared clonotypes between healthy human individuals. Germline trimming cut 7 bases from V and 5 bases from J; bases unmatched to any gene: 13. Germline V gives CDR1 MDHEN, CDR2 SYDVKM. This CDR3 has 15 residues. All donors were healthy HIV-negative adults lacking recent acute infections or vaccinations. Genomic DNA from unsorted samples was obtained from about 88 million PBMCs (per sample). The assay ran at deep level. For every subset, genomic DNA was evenly distributed across several immunoSEQ plates. The assay was immunoSEQ multiplex PCR, and TCRdb's table has in-frame clones only and misses some. The sample includes some 470,000 clones, 76% of them seen just once.

Sequencing input: PBMCs. The rearrangement uses TRBV28 and TRBJ2-7, with 8 bases fitting TRBD2. This TCR was sampled from a woman between 35 and 50 years old in good health. Some clones in this sample may be carry-over from other donors' samples. DNA of the CDR3: TGTGCCAGCAATAATTTAGCGGGGAAGGGCCACGAGCAGTACTTC. Its protein product is CASNNLAGKGHEQYF.